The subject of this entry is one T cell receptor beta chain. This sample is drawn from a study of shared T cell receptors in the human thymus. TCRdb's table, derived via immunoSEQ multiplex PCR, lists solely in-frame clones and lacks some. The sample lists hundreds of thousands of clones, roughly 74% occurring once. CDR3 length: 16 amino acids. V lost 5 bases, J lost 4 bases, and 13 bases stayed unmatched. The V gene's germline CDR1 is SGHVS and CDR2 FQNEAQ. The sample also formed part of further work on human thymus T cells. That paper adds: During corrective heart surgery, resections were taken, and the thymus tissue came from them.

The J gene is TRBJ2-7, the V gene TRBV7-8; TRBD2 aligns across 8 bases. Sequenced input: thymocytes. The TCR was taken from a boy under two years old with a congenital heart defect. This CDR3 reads CASSRGTRDLSYEQYF. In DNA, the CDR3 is TGTGCCAGCAGCAGGGGGACTAGAGATCTCTCTTACGAGCAGTACTTC.